This T cell receptor beta chain stems from a study of T cell responses to AZD1222 COVID-19 vaccine. This CDR3 has 15 amino acids. Looked up from germline, CDR1 is SGHRS and CDR2 is YFSETQ. J lost 7 bases, V lost 3 bases, and 8 bases had no gene match. This clone was found a few times. Its cognate antigen is unknown. Sequencing was performed with immunoSEQ multiplex PCR; in TCRdb, only in-frame clones are kept and a portion is missing. This sample has 45,000 to 70,000 clones, with more than 70% found just once. Overall study results and limits: An increase in Spike-specific TCR breadth and depth was observed after two AZD1222 doses. Repertoire sampling was restricted to post-peak T cell response timepoints.

The input for sequencing was peripheral blood, taken 28 days after the second AZD1222 dose. This TCR was recovered from an adult who received the AZD1222 COVID-19 vaccine. V and J are TRBV5-1 and TRBJ2-4, with 9 bases identical to TRBD1. CDR3 nucleotide sequence: TGCGCCAGCAGCTCTTCGGGACAGGGAGCGAACATTCAGTACTTC. It codes for CASSSSGQGANIQYF.